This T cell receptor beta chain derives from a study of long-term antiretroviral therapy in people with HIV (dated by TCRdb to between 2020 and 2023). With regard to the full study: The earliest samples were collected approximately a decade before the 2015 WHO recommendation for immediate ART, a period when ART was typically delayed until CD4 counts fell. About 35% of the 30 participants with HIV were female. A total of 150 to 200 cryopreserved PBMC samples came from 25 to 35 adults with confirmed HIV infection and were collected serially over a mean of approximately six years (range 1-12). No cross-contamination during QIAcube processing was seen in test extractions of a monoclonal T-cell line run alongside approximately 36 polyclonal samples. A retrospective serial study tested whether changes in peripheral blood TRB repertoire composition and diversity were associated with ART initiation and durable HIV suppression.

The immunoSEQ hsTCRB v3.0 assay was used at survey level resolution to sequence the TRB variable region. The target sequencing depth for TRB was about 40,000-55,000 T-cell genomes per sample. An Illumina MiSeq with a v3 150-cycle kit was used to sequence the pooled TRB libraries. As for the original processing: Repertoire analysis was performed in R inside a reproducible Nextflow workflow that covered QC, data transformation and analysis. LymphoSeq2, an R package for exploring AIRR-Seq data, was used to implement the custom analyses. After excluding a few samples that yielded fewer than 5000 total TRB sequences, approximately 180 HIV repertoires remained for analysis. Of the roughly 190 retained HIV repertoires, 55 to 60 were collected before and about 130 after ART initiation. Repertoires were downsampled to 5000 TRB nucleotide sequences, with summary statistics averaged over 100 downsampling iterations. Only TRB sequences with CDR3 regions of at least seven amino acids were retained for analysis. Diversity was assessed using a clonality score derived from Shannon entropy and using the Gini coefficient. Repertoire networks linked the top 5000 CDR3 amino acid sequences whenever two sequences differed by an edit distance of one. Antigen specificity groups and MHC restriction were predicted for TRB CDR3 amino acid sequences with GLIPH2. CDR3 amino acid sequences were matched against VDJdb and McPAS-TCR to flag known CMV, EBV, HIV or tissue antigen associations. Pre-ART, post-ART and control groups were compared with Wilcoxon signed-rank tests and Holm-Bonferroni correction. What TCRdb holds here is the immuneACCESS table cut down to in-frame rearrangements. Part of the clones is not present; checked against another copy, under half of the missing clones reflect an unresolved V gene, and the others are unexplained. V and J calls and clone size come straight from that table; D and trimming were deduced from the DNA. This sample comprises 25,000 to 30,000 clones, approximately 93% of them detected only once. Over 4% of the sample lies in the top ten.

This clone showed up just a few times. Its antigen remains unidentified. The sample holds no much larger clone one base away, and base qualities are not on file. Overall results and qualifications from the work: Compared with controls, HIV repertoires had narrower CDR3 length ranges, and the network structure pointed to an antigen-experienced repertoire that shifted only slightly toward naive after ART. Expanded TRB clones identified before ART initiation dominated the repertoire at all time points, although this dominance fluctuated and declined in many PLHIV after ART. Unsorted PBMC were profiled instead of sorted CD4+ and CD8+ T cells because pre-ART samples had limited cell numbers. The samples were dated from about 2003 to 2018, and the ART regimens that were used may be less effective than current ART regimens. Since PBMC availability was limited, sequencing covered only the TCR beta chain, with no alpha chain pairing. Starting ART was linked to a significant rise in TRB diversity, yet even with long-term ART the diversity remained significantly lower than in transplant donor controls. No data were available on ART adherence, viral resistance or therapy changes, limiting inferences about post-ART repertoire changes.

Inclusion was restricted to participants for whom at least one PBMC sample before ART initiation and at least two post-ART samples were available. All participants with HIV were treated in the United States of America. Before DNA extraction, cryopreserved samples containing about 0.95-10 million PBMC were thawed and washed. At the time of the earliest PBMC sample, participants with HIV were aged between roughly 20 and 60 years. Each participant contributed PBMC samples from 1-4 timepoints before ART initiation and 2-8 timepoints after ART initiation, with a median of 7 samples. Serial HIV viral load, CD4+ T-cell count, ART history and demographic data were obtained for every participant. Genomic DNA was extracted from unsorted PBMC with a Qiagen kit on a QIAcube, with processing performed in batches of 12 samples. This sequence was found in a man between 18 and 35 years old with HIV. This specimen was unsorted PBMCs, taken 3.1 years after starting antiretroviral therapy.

The nucleotides are TGCGCCAGCAGCCAAGATACGGGACCCCAGCATTTT. Translated, it reads CASSQDTGPQHF. Recombination linked TRBV4-3 to TRBJ1-5; the D gene cannot be resolved reliably. As encoded in the germline V gene, CDR1 is LGHNA while CDR2 is YSLEER. The CDR3 has 12 amino acids, counting the end cysteine and phenylalanine. The read is trimmed to its CDR3 DNA, 36 bases read in frame from base 1. V is reduced by 0 bases and J by 10 bases, leaving a spacing of 7 bases between them.